This T cell receptor beta chain was captured in a study of blood T cell repertoires in COVID-19. The wider study: The samples span acute and convalescent COVID-19 from the United States, Italy and Spain.

In its sample, this clone was seen a few times. The CDR3 is 15 amino acids. CDR1 and CDR2 (germline): LNHDA, SQIVND (reference sequence). V was clipped by 2 bases and J by 1 base; unmatched bases: 1. In assigning cohorts, the study relied on participant-reported clinical history. Cohort 3 donors were reported recovered after two negative PCRs, clearance, or symptom resolution. Sequencing used immunoSEQ multiplex PCR; TCRdb keeps in-frame clones, though not all of them. The sample has 250,000 or so clones, approximately 89% seen once. This sequence joins TRBV19 and TRBJ2-2; 7 bases line up with TRBD1. The sequence derives from a young woman who had recovered from COVID-19. The sample comprised PBMCs or T cells enriched from blood (not recorded which). The chain's CDR3 is CASSIRTGNTGELFF. The DNA for the CDR3 is TGTGCCAGTAGTATACGGACAGGGAACACCGGGGAGCTGTTTTTT. The full variable domain, its missing parts supplied by reference TRBV19 and TRBJ2-2, is DGGITQSPKYLFRKEGQNVTLSCEQNLNHDAMYWYRQDPGQGLRLIYYSQIVNDFQKGDIAEGYSVSREKKESFPLTVTSAQKNPTAFYLCASSIRTGNTGELFFGEGSRLTVL.